This entry lists 29 T cell receptor beta chains sequenced from one sample in a study of vaccination effects on CD4 cells after COVID-19. Which antigens these TCRs recognize remains unknown. Sequencing was performed with immunoSEQ multiplex PCR; in TCRdb, only in-frame clones are kept and a portion is missing. The table records about 55,000 clones, around 70% of them present only once. Ahead of sequencing, the ViraFEST assay grew antigen-specific CD4+ T cells using viral peptide pools. At the end of about 9 days of culture, CD4+ T cells were isolated. Nucleocapsid antibodies were negative in the vaccine recipients, who had never had SARS-CoV-2 infection. Specimen: CD4+ T cells from PBMCs cultured with SARS-CoV-2 spike peptides, collected before COVID-19 vaccination. These TCRs come from a human donor who received a COVID-19 vaccine.

The chain uses TRBV3-1 (or the pseudogene TRBV3-2) and TRBJ2-7, with TRBD1 matching 7 bases. V shed 4 bases, J shed 4 bases, and the junction held 10 bases outside the gene matches. The CDR3 sequence is 15 residues long. Germline CDR1 is LGHDT and CDR2 is YNNKEL (reference sequence). This CDR3 is CASSPHPGTDYEQYF. CDR3 nucleotide sequence: TGTGCCAGCAGCCCCCATCCCGGGACAGATTACGAGCAGTACTTC.

This sequence joins TRBV21-1 and TRBJ2-7; the table's D call TRBD1 went unverified against the DNA. TRBV21-1 is annotated as a pseudogene. The CDR3 spans 13 residues. CDR3 DNA sequence: TGTGCCAGCAGCGAAGACAGGGATGCCGAGCAGTACTTC. Amino acid sequence: CASSEDRDAEQYF.

This chain connects TRBV5-1 to TRBJ2-5; D perhaps matches TRBD2 (5 bases). The V gene's germline CDR1 is SGHRS and CDR2 YFSETQ. Trimming left V 6 bases short and J 1 base short, with 10 bases between. The CDR3 totals 13 residues. CDR3: CASNSDFQETQYF. In DNA form, the CDR3 reads TGCGCCAGCAATTCGGACTTCCAAGAGACCCAGTACTTC.

The V and J genes are TRBV12-3 or TRBV12-4 and TRBJ1-4; D remains ambiguous. With 1 base removed from V and 8 bases from J, the gap between germline ends came to 5 bases. CDR3 length: 12 residues. The CDR3 here is CASSLEGEKLFF. CDR3 sequence (DNA): TGTGCCAGCAGTTTAGAAGGGGAAAAACTGTTTTTT.

This chain connects TRBV6-4 to TRBJ2-2; D gene ambiguous. The germline CDR1 and CDR2 sequences are MRHNA and SNTAGT. CDR3 length equals 13 residues. The V end lost 6 bases, the J end lost 5 bases, and 10 bases lay between the germline ends. CDR3 sequence: CASSSLATGELFF. In DNA, the CDR3 is TGTGCCAGCAGCTCTCTGGCGACCGGGGAGCTGTTTTTT.

The V gene is TRBV7-9, the J gene TRBJ1-1, with D possibly being TRBD1 (6 bases). With 4 bases removed from V and 3 bases from J, the gap between germline ends came to 21 bases. Germline V CDR1 and CDR2: SEHNR, FQNEAQ (reference sequence). The CDR3 has 17 residues. The CDR3 DNA reads TGTGCCAGCAGCTCTTCTTGGAACAGGGTAGCGGACACTGAAGCTTTCTTT. Protein: CASSSSWNRVADTEAFF.

The V gene is TRBV4-1, the J gene TRBJ1-4; no clear D gene. Trimming took off 6 bases at V and 7 bases at J, with 18 bases between the two ends. The CDR3 has 15 residues. The germline V gene has CDR1 MGHRA and CDR2 YSYEKL. CDR3 region: CASRQTFGPGEKLFF. CDR3 in DNA: TGCGCCAGCAGACAAACCTTCGGACCGGGTGAAAAACTGTTTTTT.

This chain connects TRBV6-5 to TRBJ1-1; possibly TRBD1 for D (5 bases). Trimming shortened V by 7 bases and J by 1 base, and 16 bases separated the two germline ends. The length of the CDR3 is 15 residues. Germline CDR1 MNHEY, CDR2 SVGAGI. The CDR3 loop is CASISRGFGNTEAFF. The CDR3 DNA reads as TGTGCCAGCATTTCTCGGGGGTTCGGGAACACTGAAGCTTTCTTT.

This clone turned up a few times. The V and J genes are TRBV6-5 and TRBJ1-5; D uncertain. Germline loops: CDR1 MNHEY, CDR2 SVGAGI. The CDR3 sequence is 12 residues long. Trimming removed 6 bases from V and 7 bases from J, with 10 bases in between. CDR3: CASSKGTQPQHF. For the CDR3, the DNA is TGTGCCAGCAGCAAAGGCACCCAGCCCCAGCATTTT.

This clone was counted between two and nine times. The CDR3 region is CASSLRGSYNEQFF. Written as DNA, the CDR3 is TGTGCCAGCAGCCTTCGGGGGAGCTACAATGAGCAGTTCTTC. V gene TRBV11-1 combines with J gene TRBJ2-1, with D possibly TRBD2 on 6 matching bases. This CDR3 contains 14 residues. V lost 5 bases to trimming and J lost 3 bases, with 11 bases between them. Germline CDR1 and CDR2: SGHAT and FQDESV (reference sequence).

This chain links TRBV11-3 with TRBJ2-6; 9 bases are shared with TRBD1. The CDR3 spans 16 residues. The V gene's germline CDR1 is SGHNT and CDR2 YENEEA. V was clipped by 5 bases and J by 3 bases; unmatched bases: 5. The CDR3 is CASSDTGGNGANVLTF. The CDR3 DNA sequence: TGTGCCAGCAGCGATACAGGGGGCAATGGGGCCAACGTCCTGACTTTC. Complete variable domain (other parts from reference TRBV11-3 and TRBJ2-6): EAGVVQSPRYKIIEKKQPVAFWCNPISGHNTLYWYLQNLGQGPELLIRYENEEAVDDSQLPKDRFSAERLKGVDSTLKIQPAELGDSAVYLCASSDTGGNGANVLTFGAGSRLTVL.

The V gene is TRBV12-5, the J gene TRBJ2-5; D gene uncertain. This CDR3 spans 17 amino acids. Looked up from germline, CDR1 is LGHNT and CDR2 is FRNRAP. Trimming pared 5 bases from V and 1 base from J, leaving 20 bases between. CDR3 DNA sequence: TGTGCTAGTGGTCCCAGCCCGACACAATCCCCCCAAGAGACCCAGTACTTC. Translation: CASGPSPTQSPQETQYF.

The genes are TRBV9 and TRBJ2-3; D perhaps matches TRBD1 (6 bases). The V end was cut by 1 base, the J end by 4 bases, with 10 bases between. The CDR3 length is 14 residues. CDR1 and CDR2 (germline): SGDLS, YYNGEE. The CDR3 coding sequence is TGTGCCAGCAGCGTAACAGGGCTCCCAGATACGCAGTATTTT. Its translation: CASSVTGLPDTQYF. The complete variable domain, with remaining parts taken from reference TRBV9 and TRBJ2-3, reads DSGVTQTPKHLITATGQRVTLRCSPRSGDLSVYWYQQSLDQGLQFLIQYYNGEERAKGNILERFSAQQFPDLHSELNLSSLELGDSALYFCASSVTGLPDTQYFGPGTRLTVL.

This chain joins TRBV25-1 and TRBJ1-1, with TRBD1 as a possible D gene (6 bases). The ends were cut back, 4 bases at V and 8 bases at J, with 11 bases in the middle. CDR3 length: 12 amino acids. Germline CDR1 and CDR2: MGHDK and SYGVNS. CDR3 sequence reads: CASSGTEREAFF. Written as DNA, the CDR3 is TGTGCCAGCAGTGGGACAGAGAGGGAAGCTTTCTTT.

The genes are TRBV27 and TRBJ1-2; no clear D. The CDR3 consists of 14 residues. V gave up 2 bases and J gave up 7 bases, with 14 bases separating them. CDR1 is MNHEY and CDR2 is SMNVEV in the germline V gene (reference sequence). In DNA, the CDR3 is TGTGCCAGCAGTTTAAAGGTGGCGCCCGGTGGCTACACCTTC. Translated, it gives CASSLKVAPGGYTF.

This clone was detected only a few times. The chain links TRBV5-4 to TRBJ2-7; D is unresolved. CDR1 SGHNT and CDR2 YYREEE come from the germline V gene (reference sequence). This CDR3 is built from 11 residues. Trimming left V 2 bases short and J 2 bases short, with 2 bases between. Written as DNA, the CDR3 is TGTGCCAGCAGCTTTACCTACGAGCAGTACTTC. It is translated as CASSFTYEQYF.

The V call is TRBV3-1 (or the pseudogene TRBV3-2), the J call TRBJ1-1; no clear D. The CDR3 totals 13 residues. V was shortened by 5 bases and J by 11 bases, with 18 bases between the two germline ends. CDR1 is LGHDT, CDR2 YNNKEL, per germline (reference sequence). DNA for the CDR3: TGTGCCAGCAGCAAAGGGTTGTTGGGAGGGGCTTTCTTT. Amino acids: CASSKGLLGGAFF.

The genes are TRBV7-9 and TRBJ1-2; D gene unclear. The V and J ends lost 1 base and 8 bases respectively, with 17 bases between them. The V gene's germline CDR1 is SEHNR and CDR2 FQNEAQ (reference sequence). This CDR3 has 15 residues. The CDR3 loop reads CASSLERTGFPGYTF. Here the CDR3 DNA reads TGTGCCAGCAGCTTAGAGCGGACTGGGTTCCCGGGCTACACCTTC. Looking up the rest from reference TRBV7-9 and TRBJ1-2 gives the full variable domain: DTGVSQNPRHKITKRGQNVTFRCDPISEHNRLYWYRQTLGQGPEFLTYFQNEAQLEKSRLLSDRFSAERPKGSFSTLEIQRTEQGDSAMYLCASSLERTGFPGYTFGSGTRLTVV.

J is TRBJ1-1 and V is TRBV3-1 (or the pseudogene TRBV3-2), with D maybe TRBD1 (5 bases). This CDR3 spans 14 amino acids. Trimming pared 6 bases from V and 0 bases from J, leaving 11 bases between. Germline V gene data show CDR1 as LGHDT and CDR2 as YNNKEL (reference sequence). The CDR3 region is CASSKTALNTEAFF. CDR3 in DNA: TGTGCCAGCAGTAAGACAGCCTTGAACACTGAAGCTTTCTTT.

This clone was picked up a small number of times. This chain joins TRBV7-9 and TRBJ1-4, with D unresolved. Germline CDR1 and CDR2: SEHNR and FQNEAQ (reference sequence). Trimming took 2 bases from V and 0 from J, leaving 7 bases between them. The CDR3 is 15 amino acids. CDR3 sequence: CASSLFTPTNEKLFF. CDR3 coding DNA: TGTGCCAGCAGCTTATTCACCCCAACTAATGAAAAACTGTTTTTT.

V usage is TRBV12-5 and J usage is TRBJ1-2; D is uncertain. This CDR3 spans 13 amino acids. CDR1 is LGHNT and CDR2 is FRNRAP in the germline V gene. V lost 7 bases and J 5 bases, leaving 14 bases between the germline ends. The CDR3 protein is CASDERSGYGYTF. Here the CDR3 DNA reads TGTGCTAGTGACGAACGGTCTGGGTATGGCTACACCTTC.

This chain uses TRBV12-3 or TRBV12-4 with TRBJ1-2; no firm D call. CDR3 length: 12 amino acids. V lost 5 bases and J lost 8, with 12 bases in between. CDR3 sequence reads: CASSHNGGGYTF. CDR3 bases: TGTGCCAGCAGTCACAACGGCGGGGGCTACACCTTC.

The V and J genes are TRBV7-2 and TRBJ2-7; 8 positions match TRBD2. V was pared by 1 base and J by 6 bases, with 5 bases of the junction left unmatched. The germline V gene has CDR1 SGHTA and CDR2 FQGNSA. The CDR3 is 14 residues long. For the CDR3, the DNA is TGTGCCAGCAGCTTAGTCCAGCGGGGGTTCGAGCAGTACTTC. Translation gives CASSLVQRGFEQYF. Filled out from reference TRBV7-2 and TRBJ2-7, the complete variable domain reads GAGVSQSPSNKVTEKGKDVELRCDPISGHTALYWYRQSLGQGLEFLIYFQGNSAPDKSGLPSDRFSAERTGGSVSTLTIQRTQQEDSAVYLCASSLVQRGFEQYFGPGTRLTVT.

This chain uses TRBV29-1 with TRBJ1-2; 10 bases align to TRBD1. This CDR3 has 13 amino acids. V trimming: 4 bases; J trimming: 6 bases; junction bases outside the gene matches: 5. The V gene's germline CDR1 is SQVTM and CDR2 ANQGSEA. CDR3 sequence reads: CSVADRGAHGYTF. As DNA, the CDR3 is TGCAGCGTTGCGGACAGGGGGGCCCATGGCTACACCTTC.

The V gene is TRBV6-2 or TRBV6-3, the J gene TRBJ1-5, with TRBD1 identical over 8 bases. The germline V gene has CDR1 MNHEY and CDR2 SVGEGT. With V trimmed by 6 bases and J by 9 bases, 7 bases remained unmatched. The CDR3 runs 13 residues. The DNA of the CDR3 is TGTGCCAGCAGGCCTACAACAGGGGGGCCCCAGCATTTT. Protein sequence: CASRPTTGGPQHF.

The chain joins TRBV7-8 to TRBJ1-2; the match to TRBD1 covers 9 bases. The CDR3 is 16 amino acids. V was clipped by 5 bases and J by 4 bases; unmatched bases: 11. Germline values: CDR1 SGHVS, CDR2 FQNEAQ. The CDR3 is CASSRRTGEIGYGYTF. The CDR3 nucleotides read TGTGCCAGCAGCCGGCGGACAGGGGAAATTGGCTATGGCTACACCTTC.

V gene TRBV2 combines with J gene TRBJ1-2; 9 positions agree with TRBD1. The V segment lost 7 bases and the J segment 7 bases; nucleotides outside the gene matches: 7. The CDR3 spans 13 residues. Germline V lookup: CDR1 SNHLY, CDR2 FYNNEI. CDR3 sequence (DNA): TGTGCCAGCAAACGGGACAGGGATAGTGGCTACACCTTC. Translation gives CASKRDRDSGYTF.

V usage is TRBV18 and J usage is TRBJ1-5; D uncertain. Germline V gives CDR1 KGHSH, CDR2 LQKENI. V was cut by 3 bases and J by 1 base, with 10 bases left in between. The CDR3 totals 15 residues. The CDR3 nucleotides are TGTGCCAGCTCACCTGGTGCAGTGAGCAATCAGCCCCAGCATTTT. Its translation: CASSPGAVSNQPQHF.

In DNA, the CDR3 is TGTGCCTGGAGTCCGTCGGGGTTCGAGCAGTACTTC. Translation: CAWSPSGFEQYF. This chain uses TRBV30 with TRBJ2-7; the D gene is possibly TRBD2 (5 bases). V lost 2 bases to trimming and J lost 6 bases, with 11 bases between them. CDR3 size: 12 residues. CDR1 and CDR2 (germline): GTSNPN, SVGIG (reference sequence).